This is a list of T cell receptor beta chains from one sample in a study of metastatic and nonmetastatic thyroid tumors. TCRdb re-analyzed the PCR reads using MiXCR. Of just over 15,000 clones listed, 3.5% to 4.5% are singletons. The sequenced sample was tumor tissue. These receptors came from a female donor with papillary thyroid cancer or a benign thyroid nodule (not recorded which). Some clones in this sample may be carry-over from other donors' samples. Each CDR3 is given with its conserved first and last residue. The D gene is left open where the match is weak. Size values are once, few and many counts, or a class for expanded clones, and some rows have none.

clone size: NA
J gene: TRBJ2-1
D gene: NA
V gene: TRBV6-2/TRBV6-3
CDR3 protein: CASSYSLNSGWHNEQFF
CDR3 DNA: TGTGCCAGCAGTTACTCGCTCAACTCAGGTTGGCACAATGAGCAGTTCTTC

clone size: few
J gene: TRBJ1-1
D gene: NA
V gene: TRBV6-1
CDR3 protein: CASPESGGTEAFF
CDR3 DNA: TGTGCCAGCCCAGAGTCCGGGGGCACTGAAGCTTTCTTT

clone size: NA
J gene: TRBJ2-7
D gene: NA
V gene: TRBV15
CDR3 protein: CATSSVTGYEQYF
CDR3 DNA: TGTGCCACCAGCAGTGTTACAGGCTACGAGCAGTACTTC

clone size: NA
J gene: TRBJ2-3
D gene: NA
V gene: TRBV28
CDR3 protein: CASSLGSPPVDTQYF
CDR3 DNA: TGTGCCAGCAGCTTAGGTAGCCCTCCAGTGGATACGCAGTATTTT

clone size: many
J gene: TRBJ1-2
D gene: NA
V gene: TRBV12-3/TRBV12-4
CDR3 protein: CASSGTGFGYTF
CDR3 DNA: TGTGCCAGCAGTGGGACGGGGTTCGGCTACACCTTC

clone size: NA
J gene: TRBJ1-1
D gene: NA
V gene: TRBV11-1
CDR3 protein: CASSLDRARTEAFF
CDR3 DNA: TGTGCCAGCAGCTTAGACAGGGCGAGGACTGAAGCTTTCTTT

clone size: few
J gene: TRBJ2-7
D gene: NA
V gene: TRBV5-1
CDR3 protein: CASSLEQAAYEQYF
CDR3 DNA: TGCGCCAGCAGCTTGGAACAGGCGGCCTACGAGCAGTACTTC

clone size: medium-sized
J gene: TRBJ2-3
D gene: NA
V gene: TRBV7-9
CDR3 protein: CASSSLDGSSTDTQYF
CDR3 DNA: TGTGCCAGCAGCTCCCTCGACGGTTCTAGCACAGATACGCAGTATTTT

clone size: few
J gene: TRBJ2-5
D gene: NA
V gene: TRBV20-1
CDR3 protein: CSALSLGEGTQYF
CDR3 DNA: TGCAGTGCTTTAAGTCTAGGCGAAGGGACCCAGTACTTC

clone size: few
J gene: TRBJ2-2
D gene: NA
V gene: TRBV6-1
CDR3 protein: CASSERDTGELFF
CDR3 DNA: TGTGCCAGCAGTGAAAGGGACACCGGGGAGCTGTTTTTT

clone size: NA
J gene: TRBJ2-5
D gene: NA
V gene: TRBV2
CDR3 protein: CASSEDRTTKETQYF
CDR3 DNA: TGTGCCAGCAGTGAAGACCGGACCACCAAAGAGACCCAGTACTTC

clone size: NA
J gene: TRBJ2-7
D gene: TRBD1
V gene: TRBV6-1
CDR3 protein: CASSNTGDYEQYF
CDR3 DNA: TGTGCCAGCAGCAACACAGGGGACTACGAGCAGTACTTC

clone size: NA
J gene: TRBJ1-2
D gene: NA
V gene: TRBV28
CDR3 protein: CASSFWGRGYGYTF
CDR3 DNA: TGTGCCAGCAGTTTCTGGGGGCGAGGATATGGCTACACCTTC

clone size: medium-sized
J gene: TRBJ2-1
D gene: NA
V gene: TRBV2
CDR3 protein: CASSTSLQLRRGSYNEQFF
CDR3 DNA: TGTGCCAGCAGTACATCCCTCCAGTTACGTCGTGGGTCCTACAATGAGCAGTTCTTC

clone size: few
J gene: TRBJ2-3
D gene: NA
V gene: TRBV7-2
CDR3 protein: CASSLVVGGQGADTQYF
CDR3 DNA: TGTGCCAGCAGCTTAGTGGTTGGGGGGCAGGGGGCAGATACGCAGTATTTT

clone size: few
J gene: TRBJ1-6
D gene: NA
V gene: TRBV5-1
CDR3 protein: CASSSGTSGVGSPLHF
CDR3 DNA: TGCGCCAGCAGCTCCGGGACATCTGGTGTAGGCTCACCCCTCCACTTT

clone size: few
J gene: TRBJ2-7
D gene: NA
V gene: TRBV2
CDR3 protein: CASSEASFEQYF
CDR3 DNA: TGTGCCAGCAGTGAAGCCTCCTTCGAGCAGTACTTC

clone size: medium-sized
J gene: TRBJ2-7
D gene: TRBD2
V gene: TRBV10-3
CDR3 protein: CAISDLGGTYEQYF
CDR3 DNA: TGTGCCATCAGTGACCTCGGGGGGACCTACGAGCAGTACTTC

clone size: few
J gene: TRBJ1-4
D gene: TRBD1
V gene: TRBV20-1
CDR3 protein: CSARGLRDRLDEKLFF
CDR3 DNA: TGCAGTGCTAGAGGGCTACGGGACAGACTCGATGAAAAACTGTTTTTT

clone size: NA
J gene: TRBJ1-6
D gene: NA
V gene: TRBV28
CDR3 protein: CASRLLNSPLHF
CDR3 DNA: TGTGCCAGCAGATTGCTTAATTCACCCCTCCACTTT

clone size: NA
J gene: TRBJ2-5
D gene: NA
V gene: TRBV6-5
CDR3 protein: CASSYGNHALQETQYF
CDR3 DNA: TGTGCCAGCAGTTATGGGAACCATGCCCTACAAGAGACCCAGTACTTC

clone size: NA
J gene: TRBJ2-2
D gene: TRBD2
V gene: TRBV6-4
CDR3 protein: CASSPALAGDVAGELFF
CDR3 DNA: TGTGCCAGCAGCCCCGCACTAGCGGGAGACGTCGCCGGGGAGCTGTTTTTT